This entry lists 9 T cell receptor beta chains sequenced from one sample in a study of cytomegalovirus exposure and HLA in healthy donors. The assay was immunoSEQ multiplex PCR, and TCRdb's table has in-frame clones only and misses some. In the table there are 300,000 to 400,000 clones, 86% of which are singletons. Sequencing was done on a sample of PBMCs. The source of these receptors is a young woman in good health and CMV-seronegative.

This clone was picked up a small number of times. V and J are TRBV6-4 and TRBJ2-3, with 10 bases fitting TRBD2. CDR3 length: 15 amino acids. Per the germline V gene, CDR1 is MRHNA and CDR2 is SNTAGT. J gave up 0 bases and V 6 bases, and 3 bases lay outside the gene matches. The CDR3 sequence: CASRETSGSTDTQYF. The CDR3 DNA is TGTGCCAGCAGAGAGACTAGCGGGAGCACAGATACGCAGTATTTT.

This chain connects TRBV4-1 to TRBJ1-3, with 8 bases lining up with TRBD1. The CDR3 is 17 amino acids. J gave up 1 base and V 4 bases, and 9 bases lay outside the gene matches. Germline V gives CDR1 MGHRA, CDR2 YSYEKL. The CDR3: CASSPSPGQESGNTIYF. CDR3 sequence (DNA): TGCGCCAGCAGCCCATCGCCGGGACAGGAGTCTGGAAACACCATATATTTT.

V usage is TRBV29-1 and J usage is TRBJ1-1; 11 bases line up with TRBD1. This CDR3 has 15 residues. Germline V gives CDR1 SQVTM, CDR2 ANQGSEA. Trimming removed 7 bases from V and 8 bases from J; junction bases left unmatched: 15. Written as DNA, the CDR3 is TGCAGCGCGATAGTGCCGGGACAGGGGGTATTCGAAGCTTTCTTT. Translation gives CSAIVPGQGVFEAFF.

J is TRBJ1-4 and V is TRBV28; D is undetermined. The CDR3 is made up of 10 amino acids. CDR1 MDHEN and CDR2 SYDVKM come from the germline V gene. V was cut by 10 bases and J by 5 bases, with 5 bases left in between. The CDR3 nucleotides read TGTGCCACCTCGAATGAAAAACTGTTTTTT. This sequence encodes CATSNEKLFF.

CDR3 DNA sequence: TGTGCCAGCACCCCCTTAGGGACAGGGGTCACCGGGGAGCTGTTTTTT. Amino acids: CASTPLGTGVTGELFF. The chain employs TRBV7-8 and TRBJ2-2; 10 bases are a match to TRBD1. The germline gives CDR1 SGHVS, CDR2 FQNEAQ. The junction had 9 bases not matched to a gene; V was cut back by 7 bases and J by 4 bases. The CDR3 is 16 residues long.

V and J are TRBV28 and TRBJ2-3; 8 positions match TRBD1. J lost 0 bases, V lost 3 bases, and 8 bases had no gene match. Per the germline V gene, CDR1 is MDHEN and CDR2 is SYDVKM. CDR3 length: 17 residues. The CDR3 DNA is TGTGCCAGCAGTTTCGCGAGTGCAGGGGGCAGCACAGATACGCAGTATTTT. It specifies CASSFASAGGSTDTQYF. The whole variable domain, remainder taken from reference TRBV28 and TRBJ2-3, is DVKVTQSSRYLVKRTGEKVFLECVQDMDHENMFWYRQDPGLGLRLIYFSYDVKMKEKGDIPEGYSVSREKKERFSLILESASTNQTSMYLCASSFASAGGSTDTQYFGPGTRLTVL.

This chain links TRBV5-1 with TRBJ2-2; D might be TRBD1 (6 bases). CDR1 and CDR2 (germline): SGHRS, YFSETQ. V was shortened by 4 bases and J by 4 bases, with 14 bases between the two germline ends. This CDR3 is built from 15 residues. The chain's CDR3 is CASSEYRVRTGELFF. CDR3 DNA sequence: TGCGCCAGCAGCGAATACAGGGTACGCACCGGGGAGCTGTTTTTT.

V and J are TRBV5-4 and TRBJ2-4, with TRBD1 matching over 8 bases. This CDR3 contains 14 residues. Germline-derived CDR1 and CDR2 are SGHNT and YYREEE (reference sequence). V gave up 4 bases and J gave up 6 bases; unmatched junction bases: 6. CDR3 region: CASSTDREINIQYF. The CDR3 DNA sequence: TGTGCCAGCAGCACGGACAGGGAAATAAACATTCAGTACTTC. The full variable domain, completed using reference TRBV5-4 and TRBJ2-4, is ETGVTQSPTHLIKTRGQQVTLRCSSQSGHNTVSWYQQALGQGPQFIFQYYREEENGRGNFPPRFSGLQFPNYSSELNVNALELDDSALYLCASSTDREINIQYFGAGTRLSVL.

This clone has a handful of counts. The chain joins TRBV5-1 to TRBJ1-2; TRBD1 is a possible D gene (5 bases). Germline V gives CDR1 SGHRS, CDR2 YFSETQ. Trimming shortened V by 3 bases and J by 8 bases, and 11 bases separated the two germline ends. The CDR3 contains 12 residues. The CDR3 nucleotides read TGCGCCAGCAGCTGGGGACTCGGGGGCTACACCTTC. Translated, it gives CASSWGLGGYTF.